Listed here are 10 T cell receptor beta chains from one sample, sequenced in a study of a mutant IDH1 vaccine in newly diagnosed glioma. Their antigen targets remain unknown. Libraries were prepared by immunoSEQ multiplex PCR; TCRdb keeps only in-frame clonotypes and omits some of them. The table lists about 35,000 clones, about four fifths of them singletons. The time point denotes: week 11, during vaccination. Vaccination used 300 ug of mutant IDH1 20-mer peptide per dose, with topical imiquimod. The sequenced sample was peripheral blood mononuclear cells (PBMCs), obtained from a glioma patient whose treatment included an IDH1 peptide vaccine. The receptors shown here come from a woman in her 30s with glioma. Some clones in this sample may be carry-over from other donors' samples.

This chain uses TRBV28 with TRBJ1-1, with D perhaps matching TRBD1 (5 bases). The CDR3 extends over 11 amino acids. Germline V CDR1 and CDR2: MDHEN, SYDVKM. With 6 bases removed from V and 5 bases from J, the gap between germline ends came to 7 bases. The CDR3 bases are TGTGCCAGCAGGTGGGGGACTGAAGCTTTCTTT. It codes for CASRWGTEAFF. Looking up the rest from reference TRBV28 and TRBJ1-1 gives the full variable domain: DVKVTQSSRYLVKRTGEKVFLECVQDMDHENMFWYRQDPGLGLRLIYFSYDVKMKEKGDIPEGYSVSREKKERFSLILESASTNQTSMYLCASRWGTEAFFGQGTRLTVV.

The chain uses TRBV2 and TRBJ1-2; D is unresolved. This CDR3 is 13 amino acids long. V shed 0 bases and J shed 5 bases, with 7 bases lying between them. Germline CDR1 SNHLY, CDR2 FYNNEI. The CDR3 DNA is TGTGCCAGCAGTGAAGCCGGGGAATATGGCTACACCTTC. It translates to CASSEAGEYGYTF.

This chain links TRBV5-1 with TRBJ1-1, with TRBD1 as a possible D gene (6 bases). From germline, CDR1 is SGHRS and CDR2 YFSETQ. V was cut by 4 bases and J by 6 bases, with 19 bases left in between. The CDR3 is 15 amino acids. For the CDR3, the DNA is TGCGCCAGCAGCCCGTACAGAGCCACAGGGCCTGAAGCTTTCTTT. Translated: CASSPYRATGPEAFF. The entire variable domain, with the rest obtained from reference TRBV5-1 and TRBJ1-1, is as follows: KAGVTQTPRYLIKTRGQQVTLSCSPISGHRSVSWYQQTPGQGLQFLFEYFSETQRNKGNFPGRFSGRQFSNSRSEMNVSTLELGDSALYLCASSPYRATGPEAFFGQGTRLTVV.

The CDR3 loop is CASSSPTSGGTDTQYF. CDR3 nucleotides: TGTGCCAGCAGCTCTCCTACTAGCGGGGGCACAGATACGCAGTATTTT. The rearrangement links TRBV11-2 to TRBJ2-3; TRBD2 matches 10 bases. The CDR3 has 16 residues. Trimming at V came to 4 bases and at J to 1 base, leaving 5 bases not matched to a gene. The germline gives CDR1 SGHAT, CDR2 FQNNGV.

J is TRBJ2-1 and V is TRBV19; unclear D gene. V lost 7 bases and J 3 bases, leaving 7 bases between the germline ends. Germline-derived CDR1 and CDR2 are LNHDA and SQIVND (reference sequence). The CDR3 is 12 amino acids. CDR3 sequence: CASTSDYNEQFF. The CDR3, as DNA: TGTGCCAGTACCAGTGACTACAATGAGCAGTTCTTC.

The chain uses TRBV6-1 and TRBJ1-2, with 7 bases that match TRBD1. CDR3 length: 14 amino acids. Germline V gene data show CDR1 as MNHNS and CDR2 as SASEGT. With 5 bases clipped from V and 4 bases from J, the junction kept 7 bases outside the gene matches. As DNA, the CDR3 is TGTGCCAGCAGTACCTCACAGGGGAGCTATGGCTACACCTTC. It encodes CASSTSQGSYGYTF.

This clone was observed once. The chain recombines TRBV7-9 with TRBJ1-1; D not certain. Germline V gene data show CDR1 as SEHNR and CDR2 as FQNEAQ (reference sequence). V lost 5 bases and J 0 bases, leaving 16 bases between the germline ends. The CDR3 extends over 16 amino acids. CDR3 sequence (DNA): TGTGCCAGCAGCCCAGGTCTCGTAGGAATGAACACTGAAGCTTTCTTT. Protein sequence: CASSPGLVGMNTEAFF. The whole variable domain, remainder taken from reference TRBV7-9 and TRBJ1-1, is DTGVSQNPRHKITKRGQNVTFRCDPISEHNRLYWYRQTLGQGPEFLTYFQNEAQLEKSRLLSDRFSAERPKGSFSTLEIQRTEQGDSAMYLCASSPGLVGMNTEAFFGQGTRLTVV.

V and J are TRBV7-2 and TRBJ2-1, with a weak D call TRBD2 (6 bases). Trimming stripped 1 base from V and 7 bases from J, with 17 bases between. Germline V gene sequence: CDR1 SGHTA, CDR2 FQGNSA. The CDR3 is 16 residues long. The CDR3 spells CASSLVGGGRGNEQFF. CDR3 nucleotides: TGTGCCAGCAGCTTAGTGGGGGGAGGAAGGGGTAATGAGCAGTTCTTC.

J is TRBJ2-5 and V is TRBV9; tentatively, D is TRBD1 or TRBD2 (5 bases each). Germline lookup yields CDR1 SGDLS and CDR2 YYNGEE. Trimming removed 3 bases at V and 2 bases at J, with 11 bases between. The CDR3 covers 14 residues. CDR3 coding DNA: TGTGCCAGCAGCGCTTCTTGGGGGCAAGAGACCCAGTACTTC. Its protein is CASSASWGQETQYF.

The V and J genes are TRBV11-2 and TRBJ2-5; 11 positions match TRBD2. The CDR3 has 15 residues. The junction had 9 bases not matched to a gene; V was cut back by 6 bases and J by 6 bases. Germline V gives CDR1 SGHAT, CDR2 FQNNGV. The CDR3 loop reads CASRQLAGVRKTQYF. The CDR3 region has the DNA TGTGCCAGCAGACAACTAGCGGGAGTTCGGAAGACCCAGTACTTC.